This T cell receptor beta chain is drawn from a study of cytomegalovirus exposure and HLA in healthy donors. Study as a whole: The use of the same platform for the 90 to 150 validation repertoires and the 600 to 700 first-cohort repertoires was reported by a later analysis.

Trimming removed 5 bases at V and 6 bases at J, with 17 bases between. The CDR3 length is 15 residues. Germline CDR1 PRHDT, CDR2 FYEKMQ (reference sequence). The method was immunoSEQ multiplex PCR; TCRdb's version includes in-frame clones alone and lacks a portion of them. In the table there are about 200,000 clones, roughly 83% of which are singletons. Regarding the study as a whole: In a later analysis, first-cohort TCR clusters were found to tend to co-occur in the 95 to 150 validation repertoires. Cytomegalovirus association was assigned to more than 150 TCR beta chains.

Worth noting for this clone: Its cognate antigen is unknown.

This chain links TRBV13 with TRBJ2-1; TRBD2 is a possible D gene (5 bases). The sequence derives from a woman under 30 in good health and CMV-seronegative. Sequences were obtained from PBMCs. The CDR3 coding sequence is TGTGCCAGCAGCCCCAGCCCGGACGGGGTCAATGAGCAGTTCTTC. Its translation is CASSPSPDGVNEQFF.